These T cell receptor beta chains were read from a single sample in a study of T cells in Graves' hyperthyroidism and ophthalmopathy. TCRdb reprocessed the multiplex PCR reads via MiXCR and lists one record per CDR3 protein. The sample holds 450,000 to 650,000 distinct CDR3 sequences; around 21% are singletons and the top ten take around 27%. Sequenced sample: blood. The source is a man between 18 and 29 years old with Graves' hyperthyroidism. Both conserved end residues are part of each CDR3. Each record gives: J gene, clone size, V gene, D gene, CDR3 protein, CDR3 DNA. A D gene is named only where the DNA matches it firmly. Where a row states a size, it is once, few, many or the class of an expanded clone; other rows omit it.

j_gene: TRBJ2-7
abundance: many
v_gene: TRBV12-3/TRBV12-4
d_gene: -
CDR3aa: CASSSYKAIQQYF
CDR3nt: TGTGCCAGCAGTTCTTATAAGGCCATTCAGCAGTACTTC

j_gene: TRBJ1-1
abundance: many
v_gene: TRBV20-1
d_gene: -
CDR3aa: CSAKVLNTEAFF
CDR3nt: TGCAGTGCAAAGGTCCTGAACACTGAAGCTTTCTTT

j_gene: TRBJ1-5
abundance: many
v_gene: TRBV7-8
d_gene: TRBD1
CDR3aa: CASSVRTGLSHQPQHF
CDR3nt: TGTGCCAGCAGCGTTCGGACAGGGCTATCCCATCAGCCCCAGCATTTT

j_gene: TRBJ1-1
abundance: many
v_gene: TRBV5-1
d_gene: TRBD1
CDR3aa: CASSWTGGASEAFF
CDR3nt: TGCGCCAGCAGCTGGACAGGGGGCGCGTCTGAAGCTTTCTTT

j_gene: TRBJ2-7
abundance: -
v_gene: TRBV30
d_gene: -
CDR3aa: CAWSVPGTPREQYF
CDR3nt: TGTGCCTGGAGTGTCCCGGGGACCCCCCGGGAGCAGTACTTC

j_gene: TRBJ1-5
abundance: many
v_gene: TRBV11-2
d_gene: -
CDR3aa: CASSLGTSQPQHF
CDR3nt: TGTGCCAGCAGCTTAGGGACATCCCAGCCCCAGCATTTT

j_gene: TRBJ1-1
abundance: many
v_gene: TRBV6-2/TRBV6-3
d_gene: -
CDR3aa: CASKVNTEAFF
CDR3nt: TGTGCCAGCAAGGTGAACACTGAAGCTTTCTTT

j_gene: TRBJ1-1
abundance: many
v_gene: TRBV28
d_gene: -
CDR3aa: CASKMGPGNTEAFF
CDR3nt: TGTGCCAGCAAAATGGGACCCGGAAACACTGAAGCTTTCTTT

j_gene: TRBJ1-1
abundance: many
v_gene: TRBV6-1
d_gene: -
CDR3aa: CASSENRVDTEAFF
CDR3nt: TGTGCCAGCAGTGAAAACAGGGTGGACACTGAAGCTTTCTTT

j_gene: TRBJ2-3
abundance: -
v_gene: TRBV19
d_gene: -
CDR3aa: CASTIQAGITDTQYF
CDR3nt: TGTGCCAGTACGATCCAAGCGGGCATCACAGATACGCAGTATTTT

j_gene: TRBJ1-1
abundance: -
v_gene: TRBV15
d_gene: -
CDR3aa: CATSRVSRNTEAFF
CDR3nt: TGTGCCACCAGCAGAGTGTCTCGAAACACTGAAGCTTTCTTT

j_gene: TRBJ1-1
abundance: -
v_gene: TRBV5-1
d_gene: -
CDR3aa: CASSGDSMGTEAFF
CDR3nt: TGCGCCAGCAGCGGGGACTCGATGGGCACTGAAGCTTTCTTT

j_gene: TRBJ2-3
abundance: many
v_gene: TRBV15
d_gene: -
CDR3aa: CATSADLPHTQYF
CDR3nt: TGTGCCACCAGCGCGGACCTCCCGCATACGCAGTATTTT

j_gene: TRBJ1-2
abundance: many
v_gene: TRBV2
d_gene: -
CDR3aa: CASQGQNYGYTF
CDR3nt: TGTGCCAGCCAAGGACAGAACTATGGCTACACCTTC

j_gene: TRBJ1-1
abundance: few
v_gene: TRBV6-2/TRBV6-3
d_gene: -
CDR3aa: CASSYWGSVSEANTEAFF
CDR3nt: TGTGCCAGCAGTTATTGGGGGTCCGTGAGTGAAGCAAACACTGAAGCTTTCTTT

j_gene: TRBJ1-2
abundance: many
v_gene: TRBV6-6
d_gene: -
CDR3aa: CASSYTEGGYTF
CDR3nt: TGTGCCAGCAGTTACACCGAGGGAGGCTACACCTTC

j_gene: TRBJ1-1
abundance: many
v_gene: TRBV12-3/TRBV12-4
d_gene: -
CDR3aa: CASSPRRGGTEAFF
CDR3nt: TGTGCCAGCAGTCCCAGACGGGGGGGGACTGAAGCTTTCTTT

j_gene: TRBJ1-5
abundance: many
v_gene: TRBV12-3/TRBV12-4
d_gene: -
CDR3aa: CASNAVHSNQPQHF
CDR3nt: TGTGCCAGCAACGCAGTCCATAGCAATCAGCCCCAGCATTTT

j_gene: TRBJ1-5
abundance: many
v_gene: TRBV11-2
d_gene: TRBD1
CDR3aa: CASSLETGFNQPQHF
CDR3nt: TGTGCCAGCAGCTTAGAGACAGGGTTTAATCAGCCCCAGCATTTT